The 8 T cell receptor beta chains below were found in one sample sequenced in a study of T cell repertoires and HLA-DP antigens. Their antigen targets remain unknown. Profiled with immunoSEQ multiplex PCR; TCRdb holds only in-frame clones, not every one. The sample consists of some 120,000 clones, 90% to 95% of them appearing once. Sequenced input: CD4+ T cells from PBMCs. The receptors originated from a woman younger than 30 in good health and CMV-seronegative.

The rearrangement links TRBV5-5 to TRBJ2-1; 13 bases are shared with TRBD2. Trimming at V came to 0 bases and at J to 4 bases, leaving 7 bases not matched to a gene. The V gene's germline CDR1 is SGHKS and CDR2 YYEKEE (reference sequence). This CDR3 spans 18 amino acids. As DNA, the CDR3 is TGTGCCAGCAGCTTGGGGGCGGGACTAGCGGGGCCTTACAATGAGCAGTTCTTC. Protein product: CASSLGAGLAGPYNEQFF.

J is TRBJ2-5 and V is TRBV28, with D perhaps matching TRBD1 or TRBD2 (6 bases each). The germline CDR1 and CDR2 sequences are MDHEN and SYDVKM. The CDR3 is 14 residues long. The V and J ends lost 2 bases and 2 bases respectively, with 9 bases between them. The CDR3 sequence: CASSLRGTQETQYF. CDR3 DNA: TGTGCCAGCAGTTTAAGGGGGACTCAAGAGACCCAGTACTTC.

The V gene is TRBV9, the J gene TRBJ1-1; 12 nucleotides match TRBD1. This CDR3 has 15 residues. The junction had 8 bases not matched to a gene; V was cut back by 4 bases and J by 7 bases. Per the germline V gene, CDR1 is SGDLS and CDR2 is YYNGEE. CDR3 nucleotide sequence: TGTGCCAGCAGCCCTAGGGACAGGGGGCGGGGTGAAGCTTTCTTT. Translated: CASSPRDRGRGEAFF.

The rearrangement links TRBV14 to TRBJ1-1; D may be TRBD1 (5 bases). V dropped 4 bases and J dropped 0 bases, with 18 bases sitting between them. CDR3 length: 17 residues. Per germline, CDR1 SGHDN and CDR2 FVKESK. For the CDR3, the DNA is TGTGCCAGCAGCCCACCGGGACCGGGTTCGATGAACACTGAAGCTTTCTTT. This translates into CASSPPGPGSMNTEAFF. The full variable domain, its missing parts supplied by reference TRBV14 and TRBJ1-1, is EAGVTQFPSHSVIEKGQTVTLRCDPISGHDNLYWYRRVMGKEIKFLLHFVKESKQDESGMPNNRFLAERTGGTYSTLKVQPAELEDSGVYFCASSPPGPGSMNTEAFFGQGTRLTVV.

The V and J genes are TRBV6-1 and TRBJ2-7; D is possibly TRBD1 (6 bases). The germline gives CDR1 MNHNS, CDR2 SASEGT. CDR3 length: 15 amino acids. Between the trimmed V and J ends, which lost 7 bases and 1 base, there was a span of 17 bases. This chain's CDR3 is CASKVGGVSSYEQYF. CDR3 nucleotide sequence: TGTGCCAGCAAGGTTGGGGGCGTCTCATCCTACGAGCAGTACTTC.

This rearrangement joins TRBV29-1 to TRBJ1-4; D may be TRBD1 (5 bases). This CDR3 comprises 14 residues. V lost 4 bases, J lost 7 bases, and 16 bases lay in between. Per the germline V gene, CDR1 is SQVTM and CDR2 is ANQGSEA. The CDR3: CSVVLGERGEKLFF. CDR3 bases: TGCAGCGTTGTTTTAGGAGAAAGGGGTGAAAAACTGTTTTTT.

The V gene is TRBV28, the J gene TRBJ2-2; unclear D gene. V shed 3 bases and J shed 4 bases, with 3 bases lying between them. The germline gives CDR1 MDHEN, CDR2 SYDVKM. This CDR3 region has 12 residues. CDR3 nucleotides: TGTGCCAGCAGTTTCCTCACCGGGGAGCTGTTTTTT. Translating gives CASSFLTGELFF.

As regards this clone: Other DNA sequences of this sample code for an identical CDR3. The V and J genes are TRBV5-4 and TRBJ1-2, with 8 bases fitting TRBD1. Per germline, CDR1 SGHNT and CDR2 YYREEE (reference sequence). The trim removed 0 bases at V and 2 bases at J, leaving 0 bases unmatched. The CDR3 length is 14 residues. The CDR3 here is CASSLGQGNYGYTF. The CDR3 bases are TGTGCCAGCAGCTTGGGACAGGGGAACTATGGCTACACCTTC.